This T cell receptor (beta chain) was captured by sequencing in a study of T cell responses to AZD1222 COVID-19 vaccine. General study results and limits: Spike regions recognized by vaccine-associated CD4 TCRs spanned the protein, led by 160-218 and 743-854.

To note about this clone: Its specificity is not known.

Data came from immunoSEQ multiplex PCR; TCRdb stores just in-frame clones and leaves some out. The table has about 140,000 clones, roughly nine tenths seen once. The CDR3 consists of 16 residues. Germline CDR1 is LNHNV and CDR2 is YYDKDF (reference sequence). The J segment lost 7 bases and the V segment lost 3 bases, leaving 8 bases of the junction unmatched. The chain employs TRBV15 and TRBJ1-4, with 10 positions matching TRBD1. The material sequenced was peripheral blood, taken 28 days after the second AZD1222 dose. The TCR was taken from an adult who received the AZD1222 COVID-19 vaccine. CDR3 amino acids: CATSRQTGGGVEKLFF. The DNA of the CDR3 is TGTGCCACCAGCAGGCAGACAGGGGGCGGGGTTGAAAAACTGTTTTTT.